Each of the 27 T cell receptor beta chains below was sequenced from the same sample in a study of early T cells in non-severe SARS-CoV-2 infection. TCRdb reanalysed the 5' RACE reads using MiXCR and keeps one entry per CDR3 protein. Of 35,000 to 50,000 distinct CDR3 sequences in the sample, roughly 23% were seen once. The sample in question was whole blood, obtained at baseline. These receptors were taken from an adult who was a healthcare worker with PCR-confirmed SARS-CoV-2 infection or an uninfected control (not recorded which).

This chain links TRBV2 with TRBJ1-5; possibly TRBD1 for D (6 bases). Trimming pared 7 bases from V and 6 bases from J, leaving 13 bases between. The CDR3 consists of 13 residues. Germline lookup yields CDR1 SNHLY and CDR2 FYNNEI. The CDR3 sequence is CASNMGGVQPQHF. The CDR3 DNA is TGTGCCAGCAATATGGGGGGCGTTCAGCCCCAGCATTTT.

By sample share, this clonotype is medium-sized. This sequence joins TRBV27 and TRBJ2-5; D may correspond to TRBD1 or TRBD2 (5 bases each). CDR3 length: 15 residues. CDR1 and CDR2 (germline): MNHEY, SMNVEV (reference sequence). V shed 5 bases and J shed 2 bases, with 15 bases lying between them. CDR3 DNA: TGTGCCAGCAGTGGATTGGGACCGATGCAAGAGACCCAGTACTTC. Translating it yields CASSGLGPMQETQYF.

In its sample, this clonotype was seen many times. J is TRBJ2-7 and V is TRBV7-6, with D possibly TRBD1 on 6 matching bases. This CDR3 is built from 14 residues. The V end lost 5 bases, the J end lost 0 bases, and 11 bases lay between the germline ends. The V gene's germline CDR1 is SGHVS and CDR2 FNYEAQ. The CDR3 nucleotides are TGTGCCAGCAGCAGGACAGAGAGCTCCTACGAGCAGTACTTC. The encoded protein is CASSRTESSYEQYF. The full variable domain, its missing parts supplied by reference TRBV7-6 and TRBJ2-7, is GAGVSQSPRYKVTKRGQDVALRCDPISGHVSLYWYRQALGQGPEFLTYFNYEAQQDKSGLPNDRFSAERPEGSISTLTIQRTEQRDSAMYRCASSRTESSYEQYFGPGTRLTVT.

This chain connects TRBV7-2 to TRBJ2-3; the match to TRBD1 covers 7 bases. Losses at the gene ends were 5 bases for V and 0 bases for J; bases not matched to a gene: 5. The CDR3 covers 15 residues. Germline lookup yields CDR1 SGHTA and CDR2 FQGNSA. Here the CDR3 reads CASSQGQKSTDTQYF. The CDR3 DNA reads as TGTGCCAGCAGCCAGGGACAGAAAAGCACAGATACGCAGTATTTT.

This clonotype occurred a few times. DNA of the CDR3: TGTGCCAGCAGCGTAGACAGGACCACAGATACGCAGTATTTT. Translating it yields CASSVDRTTDTQYF. The chain couples TRBV9 to TRBJ2-3; tentative D call: TRBD1 (5 bases). Between the trimmed V and J ends, which lost 0 bases and 2 bases, there was a span of 7 bases. Germline V gene lookup returns CDR1 SGDLS and CDR2 YYNGEE. The CDR3 runs 14 residues.

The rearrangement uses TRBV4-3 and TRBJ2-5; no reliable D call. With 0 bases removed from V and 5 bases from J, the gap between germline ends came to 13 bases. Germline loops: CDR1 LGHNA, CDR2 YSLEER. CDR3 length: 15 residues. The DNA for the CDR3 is TGCGCCAGCAGCCAAGATATCGCACATTGGGAGACCCAGTACTTC. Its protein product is CASSQDIAHWETQYF.

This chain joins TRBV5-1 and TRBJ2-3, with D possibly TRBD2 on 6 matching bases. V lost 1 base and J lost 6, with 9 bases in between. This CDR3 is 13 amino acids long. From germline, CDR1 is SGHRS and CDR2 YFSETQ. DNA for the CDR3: TGCGCCAGCAGCTTGCAGGGACTGGATACGCAGTATTTT. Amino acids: CASSLQGLDTQYF.

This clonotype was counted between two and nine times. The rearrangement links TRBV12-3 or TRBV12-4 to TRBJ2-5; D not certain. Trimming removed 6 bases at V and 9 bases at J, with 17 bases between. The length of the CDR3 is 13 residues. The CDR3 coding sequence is TGTGCCAGCAGCGACACGTCTCCCAACGCCCAGTACTTC. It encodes CASSDTSPNAQYF.

The CDR3, as DNA: TGCGCCAGCAGCTTGGGTTCTAGCGGCACAGATACGCAGTATTTT. Translation gives CASSLGSSGTDTQYF. The V and J genes are TRBV5-1 and TRBJ2-3, with D perhaps TRBD2 (6 bases). V dropped 0 bases and J dropped 1 base, with 9 bases sitting between them. Germline CDR1 reads SGHRS; CDR2 reads YFSETQ. The CDR3 totals 15 residues.

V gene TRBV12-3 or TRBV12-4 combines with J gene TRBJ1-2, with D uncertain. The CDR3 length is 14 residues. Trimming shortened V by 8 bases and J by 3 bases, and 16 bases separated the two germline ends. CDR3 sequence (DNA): TGTGCCAGCCGTACCTCCCCCCCGGACTATGGCTACACCTTC. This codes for CASRTSPPDYGYTF.

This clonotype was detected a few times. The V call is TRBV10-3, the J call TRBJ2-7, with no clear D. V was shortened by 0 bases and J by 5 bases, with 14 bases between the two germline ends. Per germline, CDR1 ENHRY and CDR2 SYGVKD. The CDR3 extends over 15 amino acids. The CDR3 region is CAISESGSLEDEQYF. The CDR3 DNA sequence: TGTGCCATCAGTGAGTCTGGGTCCCTTGAAGACGAGCAGTACTTC.

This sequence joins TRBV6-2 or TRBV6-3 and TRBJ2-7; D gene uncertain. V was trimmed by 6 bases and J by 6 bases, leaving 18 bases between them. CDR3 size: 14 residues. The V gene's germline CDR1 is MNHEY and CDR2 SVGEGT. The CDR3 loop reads CASRPYTVAGEQYF. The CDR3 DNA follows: TGTGCCAGCAGACCATACACAGTCGCCGGCGAGCAGTACTTC.

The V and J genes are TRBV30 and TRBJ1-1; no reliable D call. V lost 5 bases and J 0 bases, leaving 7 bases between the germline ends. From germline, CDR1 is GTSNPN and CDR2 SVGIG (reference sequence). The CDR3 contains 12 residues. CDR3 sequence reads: CAWLFMNTEAFF. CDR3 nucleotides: TGTGCCTGGCTCTTCATGAACACTGAAGCTTTCTTT.

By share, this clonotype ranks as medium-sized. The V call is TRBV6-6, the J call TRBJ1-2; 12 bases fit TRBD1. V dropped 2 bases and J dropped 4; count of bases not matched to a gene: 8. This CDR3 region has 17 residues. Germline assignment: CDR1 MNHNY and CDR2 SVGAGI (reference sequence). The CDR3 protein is CASSYTGTGGGVYGYTF. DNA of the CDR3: TGTGCCAGCAGTTACACCGGGACAGGGGGCGGTGTCTATGGCTACACCTTC.

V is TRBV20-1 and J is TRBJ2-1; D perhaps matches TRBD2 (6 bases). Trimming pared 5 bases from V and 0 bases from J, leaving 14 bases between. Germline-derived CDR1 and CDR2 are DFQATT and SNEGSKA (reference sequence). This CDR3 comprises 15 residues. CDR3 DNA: TGCAGTGCTTTACCGCCGACTAGCTCCTACAATGAGCAGTTCTTC. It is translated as CSALPPTSSYNEQFF.

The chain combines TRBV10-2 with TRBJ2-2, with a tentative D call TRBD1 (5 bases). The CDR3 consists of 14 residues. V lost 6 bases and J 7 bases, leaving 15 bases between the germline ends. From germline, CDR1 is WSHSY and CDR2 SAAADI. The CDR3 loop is CASRENQGNGELFF. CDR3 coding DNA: TGCGCCAGCAGAGAAAATCAGGGAAACGGGGAGCTGTTTTTT.

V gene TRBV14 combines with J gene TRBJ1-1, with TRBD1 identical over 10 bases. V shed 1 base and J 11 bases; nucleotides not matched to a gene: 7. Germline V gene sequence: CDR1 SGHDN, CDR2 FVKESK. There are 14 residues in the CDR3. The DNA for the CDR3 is TGTGCCAGCAGCCAAGCGACAGGGGGCGTCGAGGCTTTCTTT. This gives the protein CASSQATGGVEAFF.

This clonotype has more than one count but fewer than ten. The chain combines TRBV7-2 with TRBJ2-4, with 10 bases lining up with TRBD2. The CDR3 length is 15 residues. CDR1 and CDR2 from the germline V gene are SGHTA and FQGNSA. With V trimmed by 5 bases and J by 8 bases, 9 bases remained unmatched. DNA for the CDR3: TGTGCCAGCAGCCCAGGGACTAGCGTGAGTCACATTCAGTACTTC. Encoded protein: CASSPGTSVSHIQYF.

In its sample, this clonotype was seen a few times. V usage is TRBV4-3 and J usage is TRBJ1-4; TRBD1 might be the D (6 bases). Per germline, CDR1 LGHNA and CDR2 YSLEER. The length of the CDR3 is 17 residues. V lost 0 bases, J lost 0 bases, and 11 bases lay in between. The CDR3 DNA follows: TGCGCCAGCAGCCAAGACCCAGGGACAACAACTAATGAAAAACTGTTTTTT. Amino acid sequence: CASSQDPGTTTNEKLFF.

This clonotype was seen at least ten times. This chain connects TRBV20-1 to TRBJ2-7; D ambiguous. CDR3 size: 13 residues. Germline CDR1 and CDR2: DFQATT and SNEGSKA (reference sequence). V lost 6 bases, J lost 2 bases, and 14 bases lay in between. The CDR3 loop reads CSAKTDQPYEQYF. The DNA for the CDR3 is TGCAGTGCCAAGACCGACCAACCCTACGAGCAGTACTTC.

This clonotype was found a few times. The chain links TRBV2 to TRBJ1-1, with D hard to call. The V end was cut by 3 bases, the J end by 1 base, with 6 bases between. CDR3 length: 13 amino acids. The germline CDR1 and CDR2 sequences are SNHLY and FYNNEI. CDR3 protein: CASSDNANTEAFF. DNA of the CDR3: TGTGCCAGCAGTGATAACGCGAACACTGAAGCTTTCTTT.

The CDR3: CASGLTEGGESYEQYF. In DNA, the CDR3 is TGTGCTAGTGGTCTCACCGAGGGCGGGGAGTCCTACGAGCAGTACTTC. The V gene is TRBV12-5, the J gene TRBJ2-7; tentative D call: TRBD2 (6 bases). The CDR3 is made up of 16 amino acids. V lost 5 bases, J lost 1 base, and 18 bases lay in between. Germline V CDR1 and CDR2: LGHNT, FRNRAP. The variable domain in full, completed from reference TRBV12-5 and TRBJ2-7, reads DARVTQTPRHKVTEMGQEVTMRCQPILGHNTVFWYRQTMMQGLELLAYFRNRAPLDDSGMPKDRFSAEMPDATLATLKIQPSEPRDSAVYFCASGLTEGGESYEQYFGPGTRLTVT.

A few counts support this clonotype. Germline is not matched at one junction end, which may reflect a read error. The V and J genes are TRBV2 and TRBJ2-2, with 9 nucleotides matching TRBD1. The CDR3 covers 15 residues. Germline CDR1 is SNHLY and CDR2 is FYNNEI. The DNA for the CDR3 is TGTGCCAGCAGTGTAGGACAGGGGAACGCCGGGGAGCTGTTTTTT. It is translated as CASSVGQGNAGELFF.

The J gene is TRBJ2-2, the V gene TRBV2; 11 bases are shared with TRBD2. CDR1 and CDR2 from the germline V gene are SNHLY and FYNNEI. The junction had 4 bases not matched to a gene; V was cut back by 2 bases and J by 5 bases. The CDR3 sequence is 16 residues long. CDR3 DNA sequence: TGTGCCAGCAGTGAACTAGCGGGGGGAAAAACCGGGGAGCTGTTTTTT. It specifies CASSELAGGKTGELFF.

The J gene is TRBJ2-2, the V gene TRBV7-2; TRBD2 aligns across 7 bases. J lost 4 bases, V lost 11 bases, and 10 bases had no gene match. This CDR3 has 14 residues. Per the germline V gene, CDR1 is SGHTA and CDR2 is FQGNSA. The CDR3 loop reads CAGTKRGRTGELFF. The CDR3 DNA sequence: TGTGCCGGAACTAAGCGGGGCCGCACCGGGGAGCTGTTTTTT.

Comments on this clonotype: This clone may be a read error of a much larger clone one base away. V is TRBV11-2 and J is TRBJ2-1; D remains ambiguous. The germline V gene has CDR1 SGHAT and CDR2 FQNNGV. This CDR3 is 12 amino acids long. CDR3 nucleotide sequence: TGTGCCAGCAGCCTAACCCGCAATGAGCTGTTCTTC. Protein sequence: CASSLTRNELFF.

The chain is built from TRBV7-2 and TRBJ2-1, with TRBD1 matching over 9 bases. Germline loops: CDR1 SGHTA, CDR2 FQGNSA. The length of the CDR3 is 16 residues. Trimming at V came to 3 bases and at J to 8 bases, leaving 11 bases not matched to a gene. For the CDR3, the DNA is TGTGCCAGCAGCTTGGGGGCCGGGACAGGGAAGGATGAGCAGTTCTTC. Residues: CASSLGAGTGKDEQFF.